Ten or more counts support the clone carrying this T cell receptor (beta chain). Its antigen is still unknown. One junction end disagrees with the germline gene, perhaps due to a read error. These data belong to a study of T cells in Graves' hyperthyroidism and ophthalmopathy. Study-level background: Peripheral blood draws took place at initial diagnosis, ahead of any treatment.

TCR beta CDR3 sequences were amplified from RNA transcripts. Initially, a first-round RT-PCR of the TCR CDR3 employed the HTBI primer set. One entry per CDR3 protein results from TCRdb running MiXCR on the multiplex PCR reads. The data hold about 380,000 distinct CDR3 sequences, with approximately 12% observed a single time. Study conclusions and caveats: A model of 13 V-J pairs discriminated ophthalmopathy from stable hyperthyroidism.

Subjects aged 18 to 65 presented with newly diagnosed hyperthyroidism of less than 2 months' duration. It was 10 ml of fresh peripheral blood that supplied the PBMCs. This TCR was sampled from a man between 25 and 39 years old with Graves' hyperthyroidism that later progressed to Graves' ophthalmopathy. The material sequenced was blood.

Here the CDR3 reads CASTQEGSMNTEAFF. In nucleotides, the CDR3 is TGTGCCAGCACCCAAGAAGGGAGTATGAACACTGAAGCTTTCTTT. The chain is built from TRBV3-1 and TRBJ1-1; no clear D gene. Looked up from germline, CDR1 is LGHDT and CDR2 is YNNKEL (reference sequence). CDR3 length: 15 amino acids. Full variable domain (remainder filled in from reference TRBV3-1 and TRBJ1-1): DTAVSQTPKYLVTQMGNDKSIKCEQNLGHDTMYWYKQDSKKFLKIMFSYNNKELIINETVPNRFSPKSPDKAHLNLHINSLELGDSAVYFCASTQEGSMNTEAFFGQGTRLTVV.